These 3 T cell receptor beta chains were all obtained from the same sample, sequenced in a study of T cells after yellow fever vaccination. TCRdb processed the 5' RACE reads anew with MiXCR; each CDR3 protein has one entry. The table lists roughly 300,000 distinct CDR3 sequences, around 8.1% of them singletons. Specimen: PBMCs, collected about 41 days after the first yellow fever vaccination. These receptors were collected from a man aged 18 to 30 who received the YFV17D yellow fever vaccine.

The chain recombines TRBV6-2 or TRBV6-3 with TRBJ1-6, with 10 bases that match TRBD1. There are 16 residues in the CDR3. Trimming removed 6 bases from V and 10 bases from J; junction bases left unmatched: 12. Germline V gene lookup returns CDR1 MNHEY and CDR2 SVGEGT. CDR3 residues: CASSEPGQGFNSPLHF. Here the CDR3 DNA reads TGTGCCAGCAGCGAACCGGGACAGGGGTTTAACTCACCCCTCCACTTT.

A few counts support this clonotype. CDR3 loop: CASSYLDNEKLFF. CDR3 DNA sequence: TGTGCCAGCAGTTACCTGGATAATGAAAAACTGTTTTTT. The chain uses TRBV6-5 and TRBJ1-4, with D unclear. Germline CDR1 MNHEY, CDR2 SVGAGI. This CDR3 has 13 residues. Trimming removed 2 bases from V and 4 bases from J, with 5 bases in between.

This chain links TRBV7-2 with TRBJ2-3; 8 bases are a match to TRBD1. The CDR3 has 15 amino acids. V was pared by 4 bases and J by 4 bases, with 7 bases of the junction left unmatched. Germline CDR1 SGHTA, CDR2 FQGNSA. The CDR3 coding sequence is TGTGCCAGCAGCTACCGGGACAGGAGCGCAGATACGCAGTATTTT. Its protein product is CASSYRDRSADTQYF.